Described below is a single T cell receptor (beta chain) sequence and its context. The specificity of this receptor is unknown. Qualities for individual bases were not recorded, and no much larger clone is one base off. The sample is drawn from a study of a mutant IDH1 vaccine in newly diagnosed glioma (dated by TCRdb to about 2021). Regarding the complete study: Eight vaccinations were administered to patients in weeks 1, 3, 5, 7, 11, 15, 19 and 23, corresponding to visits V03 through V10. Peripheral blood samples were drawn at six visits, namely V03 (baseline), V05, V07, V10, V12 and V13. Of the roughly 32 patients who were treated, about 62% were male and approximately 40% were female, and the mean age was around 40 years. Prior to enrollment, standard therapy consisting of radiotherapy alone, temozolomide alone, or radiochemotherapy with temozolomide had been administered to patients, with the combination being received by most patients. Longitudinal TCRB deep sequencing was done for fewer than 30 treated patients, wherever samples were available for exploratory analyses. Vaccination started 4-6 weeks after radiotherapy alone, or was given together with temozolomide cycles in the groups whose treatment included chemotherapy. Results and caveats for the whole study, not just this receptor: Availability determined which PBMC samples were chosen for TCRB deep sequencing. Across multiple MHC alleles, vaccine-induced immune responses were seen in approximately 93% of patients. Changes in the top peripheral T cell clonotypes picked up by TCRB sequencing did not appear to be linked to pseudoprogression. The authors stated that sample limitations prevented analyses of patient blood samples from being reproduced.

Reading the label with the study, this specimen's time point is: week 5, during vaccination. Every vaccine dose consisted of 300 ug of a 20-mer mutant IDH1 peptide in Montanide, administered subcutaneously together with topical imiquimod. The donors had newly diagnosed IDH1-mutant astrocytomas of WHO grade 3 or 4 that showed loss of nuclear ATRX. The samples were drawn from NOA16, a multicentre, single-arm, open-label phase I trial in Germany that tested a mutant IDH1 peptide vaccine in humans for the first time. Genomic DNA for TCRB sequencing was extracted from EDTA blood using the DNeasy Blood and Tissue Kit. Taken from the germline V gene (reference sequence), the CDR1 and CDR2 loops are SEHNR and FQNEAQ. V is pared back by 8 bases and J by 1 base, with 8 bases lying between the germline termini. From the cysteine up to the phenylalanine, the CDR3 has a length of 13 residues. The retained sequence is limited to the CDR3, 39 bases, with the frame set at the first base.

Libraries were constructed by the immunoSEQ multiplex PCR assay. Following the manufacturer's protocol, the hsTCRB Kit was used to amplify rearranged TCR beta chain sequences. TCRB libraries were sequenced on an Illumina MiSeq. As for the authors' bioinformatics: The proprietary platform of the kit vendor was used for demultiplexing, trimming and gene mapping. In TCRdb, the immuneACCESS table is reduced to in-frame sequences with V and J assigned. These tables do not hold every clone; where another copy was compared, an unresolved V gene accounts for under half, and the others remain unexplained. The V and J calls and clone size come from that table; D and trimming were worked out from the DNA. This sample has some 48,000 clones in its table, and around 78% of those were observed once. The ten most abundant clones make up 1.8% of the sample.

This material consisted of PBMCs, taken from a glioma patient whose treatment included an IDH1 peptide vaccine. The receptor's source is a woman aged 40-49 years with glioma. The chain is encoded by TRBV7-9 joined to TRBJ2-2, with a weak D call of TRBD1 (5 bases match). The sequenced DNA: TGTGCCAGCGGGCAGGGGAACACCGGGGAGCTGTTTTTT. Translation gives CASGQGNTGELFF.